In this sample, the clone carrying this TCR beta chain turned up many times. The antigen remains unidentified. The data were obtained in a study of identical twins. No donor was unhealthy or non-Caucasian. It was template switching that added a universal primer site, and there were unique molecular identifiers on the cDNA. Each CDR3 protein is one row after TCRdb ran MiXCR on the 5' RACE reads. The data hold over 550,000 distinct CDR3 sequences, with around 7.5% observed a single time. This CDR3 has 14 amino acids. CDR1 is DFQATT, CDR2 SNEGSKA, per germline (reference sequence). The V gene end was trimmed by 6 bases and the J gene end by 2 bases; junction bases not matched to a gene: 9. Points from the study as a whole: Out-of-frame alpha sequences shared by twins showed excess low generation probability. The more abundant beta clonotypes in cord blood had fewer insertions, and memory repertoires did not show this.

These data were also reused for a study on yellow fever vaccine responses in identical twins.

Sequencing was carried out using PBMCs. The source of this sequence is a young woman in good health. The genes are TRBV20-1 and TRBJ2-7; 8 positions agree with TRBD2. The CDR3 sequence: CSARGGLAAYEQYV. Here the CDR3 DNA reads TGCAGTGCCCGAGGCGGACTAGCAGCCTACGAGCAGTACGTC.